The following is a T cell receptor delta chain sequence with its context. This clone was counted only a few times. It has no known antigen specificity. Per-nucleotide qualities are absent, and no much larger clonotype sits a single base away. The receptor library was made with RT-PCR. Sequencer: Illumina MiSeq. TCRdb reanalyzed the public reads with the CATT caller, and identical DNA sequences were merged afterwards. Within this sample are about 180 delta-chain clones, with around 17% of them counted one time only. Jointly, the top ten make up over 15% of the sample. The data belong to a study of gamma-delta T cells after stem cell transplantation (dated by TCRdb to the mid-2010s). Unmatched junction bases come to 10, with V trimmed by 3 bases and J by 8 bases. Sequences GEAIGNYY (CDR1) and EKD (CDR2) are obtained from the germline V gene. There are 14 amino acids in the CDR3, from cysteine to phenylalanine inclusive. Solely the CDR3 DNA is kept, with 42 bases framed from the first base.

The specimen sequenced was gamma-delta T cells. The sequence derives from a human donor. It is not recorded whose cells these are; they may come from a transplant donor. This table probably holds off-target reads from a library built for another chain. The V and J segments used are TRDV2 and TRDJ1, and TRDD3 matches 8 of the central bases. The sequence in DNA is TGTGCCTGTGACCCGTTACGGGGGGATAAAAAACTCATCTTT. This is translated as CACDPLRGDKKLIF.